One T cell receptor beta chain is described in this entry. Germline loops: CDR1 MDHEN, CDR2 SYDVKM. With 5 bases removed from V and 4 bases from J, the gap between germline ends came to 12 bases. The CDR3 has 13 residues. Profiled with immunoSEQ multiplex PCR; TCRdb holds only in-frame clones, not every one. Among about 200,000 clones listed, around 80% were seen once. This sample is drawn from a study of cytomegalovirus exposure and HLA in healthy donors. The sample taken for sequencing was PBMCs. This clonotype originated in a woman aged 25-40 years in good health and CMV-seropositive. J is TRBJ2-7 and V is TRBV28, with D perhaps TRBD2 (6 bases). The CDR3 DNA reads as TGTGCCAGCAGTCCCGCAGGGAGGTACGAGCAGTACTTC. It yields the protein CASSPAGRYEQYF.